This T cell receptor (beta chain) derives from a study of T cell clonality in common variable immunodeficiency. The study's findings and limits: Reportedly, TCR beta sequences from common variable immunodeficiency showed fewer deletions and N-nucleotide insertions. Fewer TCRbeta clones were shared among CVID subjects than controls.

Concerning this clone: Its matching antigen is unknown. Read coverage stops 3 residues before the CDR3 terminus; the germline J gene supplies the remainder.

The data were produced by immunoSEQ multiplex PCR, yet TCRdb's version contains in-frame clones alone and is incomplete. The specimen has around 30,000 clones, none found just once. This CDR3 has 15 amino acids. The V and J ends lost 5 bases and 3 bases, in that order; junction bases with no gene match: 10. In germline, CDR1 is DFQATT, CDR2 SNEGSKA (reference sequence). This sequence originates from a human donor with common variable immunodeficiency. The chain combines TRBV20-1 with TRBJ2-1; 7 bases match TRBD1. Material: peripheral blood mononuclear cells. The CDR3 is CSAPLGQTNYNEQFF. The sequenced CDR3 bases are TGCAGTGCTCCTCTGGGACAGACAAACTACAATGAG.